The T cell receptor beta chain described here comes from a study of T cell responses to AZD1222 COVID-19 vaccine. Broader study findings: It should be noted that donors were predominantly white British and more often female, and clonal diversity was possibly underestimated. After the peak T cell response, and only then, were repertoires sampled.

Generated by immunoSEQ multiplex PCR, the TCRdb table keeps only in-frame clones and is missing some. The sample has over 100,000 clones, roughly nine tenths seen once. On this clone itself: Antigen specificity is unknown.

The receptor was derived from an adult in good health. The input for sequencing was peripheral blood, taken on day 0 of AZD1222 vaccination.

In nucleotides, the CDR3 is TGTGCCAGCAGTACGGAGTCAAGGGGAGGGACCCAGTACTTC. Translating gives CASSTESRGGTQYF. J is TRBJ2-5 and V is TRBV28; D possibly corresponds to TRBD2 (6 bases). Germline lookup yields CDR1 MDHEN and CDR2 SYDVKM. This CDR3 comprises 14 residues. With 5 bases removed from V and 7 bases from J, the gap between germline ends came to 17 bases.